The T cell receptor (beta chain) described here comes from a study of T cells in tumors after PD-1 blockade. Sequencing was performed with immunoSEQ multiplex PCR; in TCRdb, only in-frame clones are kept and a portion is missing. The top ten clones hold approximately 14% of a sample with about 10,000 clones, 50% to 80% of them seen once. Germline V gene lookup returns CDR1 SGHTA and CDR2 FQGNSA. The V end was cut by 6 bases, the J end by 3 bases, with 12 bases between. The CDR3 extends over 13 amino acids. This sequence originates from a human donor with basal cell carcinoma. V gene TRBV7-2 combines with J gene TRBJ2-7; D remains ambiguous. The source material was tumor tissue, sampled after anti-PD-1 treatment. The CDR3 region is CASRSRTVYEQYF. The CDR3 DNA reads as TGTGCCAGCAGATCACGGACGGTCTACGAGCAGTACTTC.